The present T cell receptor beta chain was sequenced within a study of blood T cell repertoires in COVID-19 (dated by TCRdb to between 2020 and 2021). A note on the overall study: Samples covering the acute and convalescent phases of COVID-19 were provided by collaborators in the United States, Italy and Spain. The prospective study material was composed of cDNA or gDNA derived from T cells, B-cell-depleted T cells, or PBMCs. Deeply sampled blood TCRbeta repertoires from subjects exposed to, actively infected with, or recovered from COVID-19 were included in the dataset. A freely available public database, intended as a resource for researchers studying the immune response to SARS-CoV-2, is where the repertoires were released. Samples were obtained from the ongoing ImmuneRACE study (first 160 participants) and from 1,000 to 1,500 subjects provided by 6 global collaborators. A de-identified subject ID, COVID-19 status, age in years and sex were almost always included in the sample metadata. HLA class I and class II types, where available, came from metadata supplied by the sample provider rather than from assay-based typing.

TCRbeta CDR3 regions were amplified from genomic DNA using the immunoSEQ Assay, a bias-controlled multiplex PCR. The published analysis was carried out like this. The number of nucleated cells in each sample was estimated from the amplification of reference gene primers within the assay. Sequence reads were collapsed and filtered to measure the absolute abundance of every unique TCRbeta CDR3 rearrangement. For each sample, productive Simpson clonality was calculated as the square root of Simpson's diversity index across productive rearrangements. TCRdb stores this immuneACCESS table with in-frame sequences only. Part of the clones is absent; in the studies checked, under half of the shortfall reflects unresolved V genes, and no reason is known for the rest. That table gives V, J and clone size, and the DNA gave D and trimming. The sample profile shows some 97,000 clones; roughly 92% of them were found once. The ten largest clones add up to more than 5.5% of the sample.

Each collaborating institution followed its own protocols to collect whole blood in K2EDTA tubes. For TCRbeta analysis, collaborator samples were shipped as frozen whole blood, as isolated PBMCs, or as DNA extracted from either sample type. Concerning this clone itself: Its antigen has not been determined. No base qualities exist here, and no much larger clone lies one base off it.

What the work shows at the level of the full study, not this receptor alone: How much clinical and demographic metadata was included differed by source and by participant, and the metadata was provided uncurated.

The sequence came from a man between 65 and 79 years old with acute or convalescent COVID-19. The specimen was peripheral blood.

The nucleotides are TGTGCCAGTAGTATGCGAGTACAGACCCAAGAGACCCAGTACTTC. Protein translation: CASSMRVQTQETQYF. The chain is made from TRBV19 and TRBJ2-5; the D segment cannot be called with confidence. The CDR3 sequence holds 15 residues, the cysteine and phenylalanine included. Left in the record is the CDR3 DNA by itself, 45 bases read in frame from the first base. The germline V gene (reference sequence) sets CDR1 to LNHDA and CDR2 to SQIVND. V gives up 3 bases and J gives up 1 base, and the segment between their germline ends measures 12 bases.